This T cell receptor (beta chain) was found in a study of cytomegalovirus exposure and HLA in healthy donors. CDR1 is SNHLY and CDR2 is FYNNEI in the germline V gene. V shed 10 bases, J shed 5 bases, and the junction held 7 bases outside the gene matches. CDR3 length: 13 amino acids. Use of 60 Vbeta and 13 Jbeta primers characterized the PCR. Sequencing was performed with immunoSEQ multiplex PCR; in TCRdb, only in-frame clones are kept and a portion is missing. The table lists 200,000 or so clones, with 0.65% to 0.75% in the top ten. Specimen: PBMCs. This receptor was taken from a boy under 18 in good health and CMV-seronegative. The V gene is TRBV2, the J gene TRBJ1-4; 7 nucleotides align to TRBD1. This chain's CDR3 is CATRDRPNEKLFF. CDR3 in DNA: TGTGCCACTCGGGACAGACCGAATGAAAAACTGTTTTTT.